The 20 T cell receptor beta chains presented below share a single source sample, sequenced in a study of T cell responses to AZD1222 COVID-19 vaccine. Generated by immunoSEQ multiplex PCR, the TCRdb table keeps only in-frame clones and is missing some. The sample records over 85,000 clones, about 94% being singletons. The input for sequencing was peripheral blood, taken 28 days after the second AZD1222 dose. The receptors originated from an adult who received the AZD1222 COVID-19 vaccine.

The rearrangement joins TRBV6-5 to TRBJ1-3, with a weak D call TRBD1 (5 bases). Germline loops: CDR1 MNHEY, CDR2 SVGAGI. The CDR3 runs to 15 residues. Deletions cut 0 bases from V and 4 bases from J, with 10 bases between. The CDR3 DNA reads as TGTGCCAGCAGTTACTCGCCAGGGTTGGGAAACACCATATATTTT. Protein sequence: CASSYSPGLGNTIYF.

The chain links TRBV7-7 to TRBJ2-1; TRBD1 agrees at 10 bases. Unmatched junction bases numbered 6, after V lost 2 bases and J lost 8 bases. The CDR3 is 15 residues long. In germline, CDR1 is SSHAT, CDR2 FNYEAQ (reference sequence). CDR3 sequence (DNA): TGTGCCAGCAGCTTACAGGGACAGGGGTTCCATGAGCAGTTCTTC. Translated: CASSLQGQGFHEQFF. The whole variable domain, filled in from reference TRBV7-7 and TRBJ2-1, reads GAGVSQSPRYKVTKRGQDVTLRCDPISSHATLYWYQQALGQGPEFLTYFNYEAQPDKSGLPSDRFSAERPEGSISTLTIQRTEQRDSAMYRCASSLQGQGFHEQFFGPGTRLTVL.

V is TRBV19 and J is TRBJ1-5; perhaps TRBD1 as D (5 bases). There are 14 residues in the CDR3. Germline V CDR1 and CDR2: LNHDA, SQIVND (reference sequence). The ends were cut back, 6 bases at V and 5 bases at J, with 14 bases in the middle. CDR3 in amino acids: CASSNPGLDQPQHF. CDR3 nucleotides: TGTGCCAGTAGCAACCCGGGACTTGATCAGCCCCAGCATTTT.

V usage is TRBV5-4 and J usage is TRBJ1-1; D uncertain. Germline CDR1 SGHNT, CDR2 YYREEE (reference sequence). The V end lost 0 bases, the J end lost 0 bases, and 12 bases lay between the germline ends. The CDR3 runs to 16 residues. CDR3 in DNA: TGTGCCAGCAGCTTGGAACCCCGACTCATGAACACTGAAGCTTTCTTT. Translation: CASSLEPRLMNTEAFF.

CDR3 sequence: CASSFIGGYPPSSGNTIYF. CDR3 bases: TGTGCCAGCAGCTTTATCGGGGGGTACCCTCCTAGCTCTGGAAACACCATATATTTT. V and J are TRBV11-2 and TRBJ1-3; a weak D match, TRBD1 (5 bases). CDR1 SGHAT and CDR2 FQNNGV come from the germline V gene. V lost 3 bases and J lost 0, with 21 bases in between. This CDR3 has 19 residues.

The V and J genes are TRBV5-1 and TRBJ1-1, with a weak D call TRBD1 (6 bases). This CDR3 has 11 amino acids. The germline V gene has CDR1 SGHRS and CDR2 YFSETQ. V gave up 7 bases and J gave up 4 bases, with 8 bases separating them. CDR3 in amino acids: CASVGGTEAFF. In DNA form, the CDR3 reads TGCGCCAGCGTAGGGGGCACTGAAGCTTTCTTT.

J is TRBJ2-1 and V is TRBV3-1 (or the pseudogene TRBV3-2); 13 bases agree with TRBD2. CDR3 length equals 19 residues. V lost 3 bases to trimming and J lost 0 bases; unmatched junction nucleotides: 8. Germline lookup yields CDR1 LGHDT and CDR2 YNNKEL (reference sequence). The CDR3 spells CASSHRLAGGTSSYNEQFF. CDR3 coding DNA: TGTGCCAGCAGCCATCGACTAGCGGGAGGTACCAGCTCCTACAATGAGCAGTTCTTC.

This clone has only a few counts. This chain links TRBV10-2 with TRBJ1-2; D gene uncertain. Between the trimmed V and J ends, which lost 5 bases and 8 bases, there was a span of 12 bases. The CDR3 is 12 amino acids. Germline CDR1 WSHSY, CDR2 SAAADI. CDR3 region: CASSKESPGYTF. CDR3 nucleotides: TGCGCCAGCAGTAAAGAGTCCCCCGGCTACACCTTC.

The chain joins TRBV3-1 (or the pseudogene TRBV3-2) to TRBJ2-3; D is unclear. Trimming removed 0 bases from V and 2 bases from J, with 6 bases in between. The CDR3 extends over 14 amino acids. Germline V gene lookup returns CDR1 LGHDT and CDR2 YNNKEL (reference sequence). CDR3 residues: CASSQDPYTDTQYF. CDR3 DNA sequence: TGTGCCAGCAGCCAAGATCCCTACACAGATACGCAGTATTTT.

The gene calls are TRBV10-1 and TRBJ1-1; 8 nucleotides match TRBD1. Germline CDR1 WNHNN, CDR2 SYGVQD (reference sequence). V was pared by 8 bases and J by 0 bases, with 2 bases of the junction left unmatched. The CDR3 loop spans 13 amino acids. Here the CDR3 DNA reads TGCGCCAGCTCAGGGGGCATGAACACTGAAGCTTTCTTT. Protein product: CASSGGMNTEAFF.

V gene TRBV6-4 combines with J gene TRBJ2-1, with 9 bases lining up with TRBD2. CDR1 MRHNA and CDR2 SNTAGT come from the germline V gene. The CDR3 is made up of 17 amino acids. Trimming at V came to 5 bases and at J to 3 bases, leaving 11 bases not matched to a gene. CDR3 loop: CASSPLPAGGLYNEQFF. The CDR3 DNA reads TGTGCCAGCAGTCCCCTACCGGCGGGGGGGCTCTACAATGAGCAGTTCTTC.

Written as DNA, the CDR3 is TGTGCCAGCAGCCAAGAACGACAGGGAGCTCGGGAAAAACTGTTTTTT. It translates to CASSQERQGAREKLFF. This chain joins TRBV4-2 and TRBJ1-4; 7 bases are shared with TRBD1. The CDR3 length is 16 residues. Germline assignment: CDR1 LGHNA and CDR2 YNFKEQ. The ends lost 0 bases at V and 8 bases at J; junction bases unmatched: 9.

This clone was observed once. The rearrangement uses TRBV11-2 and TRBJ1-2, with D possibly matching TRBD1 (5 bases). Germline V CDR1 and CDR2: SGHAT, FQNNGV. With 1 base removed from V and 7 bases from J, the gap between germline ends came to 10 bases. There are 13 residues in the CDR3. As DNA, the CDR3 is TGTGCCAGCAGCTTAGGGCAGGGCGGTGGCTACACCTTC. This codes for CASSLGQGGGYTF.

The chain couples TRBV7-9 to TRBJ1-1, with unresolved D. CDR1 SEHNR and CDR2 FQNEAQ come from the germline V gene (reference sequence). V was shortened by 5 bases and J by 0 bases, with 13 bases between the two germline ends. This CDR3 is built from 15 residues. As DNA, the CDR3 is TGTGCCAGCAGCCCCGGTAACCGCTTGAACACTGAAGCTTTCTTT. It encodes CASSPGNRLNTEAFF.

The V and J genes are TRBV10-3 and TRBJ2-2; TRBD1 matches 7 bases. With 4 bases clipped from V and 10 bases from J, the junction kept 12 bases outside the gene matches. The CDR3 consists of 15 residues. Per germline, CDR1 ENHRY and CDR2 SYGVKD. As DNA, the CDR3 is TGTGCCATCAGTGCCGGGACAGTGTCCCGTTCGGAGCTGTTTTTT. Protein sequence: CAISAGTVSRSELFF.

J is TRBJ1-2 and V is TRBV5-6; no definite D call. V shed 4 bases and J shed 8 bases, with 15 bases lying between them. Germline CDR1 is SGHDT and CDR2 is YYEEEE. The CDR3 sequence is 13 residues long. CDR3 residues: CASSPGYHGGYTF. The CDR3 DNA is TGTGCCAGCAGCCCGGGCTACCACGGGGGCTACACCTTC.

The chain employs TRBV29-1 and TRBJ1-2; TRBD1 aligns across 7 bases. J gave up 3 bases and V 5 bases, and 6 bases lay outside the gene matches. Germline V CDR1 and CDR2: SQVTM, ANQGSEA. CDR3 size: 13 residues. The CDR3 DNA reads TGCAGCGTTTCGGACAGGAGATACTATGGCTACACCTTC. This sequence encodes CSVSDRRYYGYTF.

The chain is built from TRBV12-3 or TRBV12-4 and TRBJ1-1; D gene ambiguous. Between the trimmed V and J ends, which lost 5 bases and 12 bases, there was a span of 10 bases. This CDR3 comprises 10 residues. The chain's CDR3 is CASSGSNPFF. The CDR3 nucleotides are TGTGCCAGCAGTGGCAGTAACCCTTTCTTT.

The chain has TRBV30 and TRBJ1-2, with a weak D call TRBD1 (5 bases). The V and J ends lost 4 bases and 7 bases respectively, with 10 bases between them. Per the germline V gene, CDR1 is GTSNPN and CDR2 is SVGIG (reference sequence). The CDR3 extends over 11 amino acids. CDR3 sequence reads: CAWNLGGGYTF. The CDR3 DNA reads as TGTGCCTGGAATTTGGGGGGTGGCTACACCTTC.

The chain has TRBV27 and TRBJ1-1, with D tentatively TRBD1 (5 bases). CDR1 is MNHEY and CDR2 is SMNVEV in the germline V gene (reference sequence). Trimming removed 2 bases at V and 0 bases at J, with 13 bases between. This CDR3 contains 16 residues. CDR3 residues: CASSLNPKGMNTEAFF. The CDR3 bases are TGTGCCAGCAGTTTAAACCCGAAGGGGATGAACACTGAAGCTTTCTTT.